A single sample gave rise to the 19 T cell receptor beta chains below, sequenced in a study of T cell responses to AZD1222 COVID-19 vaccine. TCRdb's copy holds only in-frame clones and misses some; the assay was immunoSEQ multiplex PCR. Here the sample spans 110,000 or so clones, roughly 86% being singletons. The sequences come from peripheral blood, collected 28 days after the second AZD1222 dose. Receptor source: an adult who received the AZD1222 COVID-19 vaccine.

This chain uses TRBV13 with TRBJ2-1, with D unresolved. This CDR3 contains 12 residues. CDR1 PRHDT and CDR2 FYEKMQ come from the germline V gene (reference sequence). Trimming removed 3 bases from V and 8 bases from J, with 8 bases in between. The CDR3 loop is CASSLAHHEQFF. The CDR3 coding sequence is TGTGCCAGCAGCTTGGCTCACCATGAGCAGTTCTTC.

This clone has just one count. The genes are TRBV6-5 and TRBJ2-3; no definite D call. Trimming stripped 11 bases from V and 0 bases from J, with 12 bases between. CDR1 is MNHEY, CDR2 SVGAGI, per germline. The CDR3 length is 13 residues. CDR3 protein: CAVRTASTDTQYF. The CDR3 nucleotides are TGTGCCGTTCGGACGGCTAGCACAGATACGCAGTATTTT.

The rearrangement joins TRBV12-3 or TRBV12-4 to TRBJ2-2; no firm D call. CDR3 size: 11 residues. Trimming took 7 bases from V and 6 from J, leaving 6 bases between them. The CDR3 nucleotides are TGTGCCAGCACCGGACCCGGGGAGCTGTTTTTT. This sequence encodes CASTGPGELFF.

The chain has TRBV6-5 and TRBJ2-2, with 7 bases that match TRBD1. J gave up 4 bases and V 7 bases, and 6 bases lay outside the gene matches. The CDR3 extends over 14 amino acids. Per germline, CDR1 MNHEY and CDR2 SVGAGI. In DNA, the CDR3 is TGTGCCAGCATGGGGACAGAGCTCACCGGGGAGCTGTTTTTT. Amino acids: CASMGTELTGELFF.

The chain has TRBV5-1 and TRBJ2-1; 9 bases fit TRBD1. The CDR3 loop spans 15 amino acids. J gave up 5 bases and V 6 bases, and 9 bases lay outside the gene matches. The germline V gene has CDR1 SGHRS and CDR2 YFSETQ. DNA of the CDR3: TGCGCCAGCAACCCGGACAGGGGACTTAACAATGAGCAGTTCTTC. Residues: CASNPDRGLNNEQFF.

The V gene is TRBV29-1, the J gene TRBJ2-5; D unclear. CDR3 length: 13 residues. Germline CDR1 and CDR2: SQVTM and ANQGSEA. V was pared by 6 bases and J by 1 base, with 12 bases between. The CDR3, as DNA: TGCAGCGTCGACCCGGGTTTCCAAGAGACCCAGTACTTC. Protein product: CSVDPGFQETQYF.

The gene calls are TRBV11-2 and TRBJ1-2; a possible D gene is TRBD1 (6 bases). Germline assignment: CDR1 SGHAT and CDR2 FQNNGV. Trimming shortened V by 3 bases and J by 8 bases, and 10 bases separated the two germline ends. The CDR3 sequence is 12 residues long. DNA of the CDR3: TGTGCCAGCAGCTTCGACAGGCACGGCTACACCTTC. Amino acid sequence: CASSFDRHGYTF.

This clone appeared a single time. V gene TRBV29-1 combines with J gene TRBJ2-2, with D perhaps matching TRBD2 (5 bases). CDR1 SQVTM and CDR2 ANQGSEA come from the germline V gene. V was clipped by 4 bases and J by 2 bases, with 8 bases between them. The length of the CDR3 is 13 residues. The CDR3 here is CSVAWTNTGELFF. CDR3 DNA: TGCAGCGTTGCGTGGACTAACACCGGGGAGCTGTTTTTT.

The rearrangement uses TRBV6-2 or TRBV6-3 and TRBJ2-1; D is unclear. The V gene lost 2 bases and the J gene lost 7 bases, with 6 bases spanning the gap. The length of the CDR3 is 12 residues. Germline V lookup: CDR1 MNHEY, CDR2 SVGEGT. The CDR3 DNA reads TGTGCCAGCAGTTACCCATCTAATGAGCAGTTCTTC. Translated: CASSYPSNEQFF.

The genes are TRBV6-5 and TRBJ1-2; 9 bases agree with TRBD1. CDR3 length: 15 residues. J gave up 4 bases and V 0 bases, and 3 bases lay outside the gene matches. CDR1 and CDR2 (germline): MNHEY, SVGAGI. The chain's CDR3 is CASSYSRGQGYGYTF. The CDR3 DNA is TGTGCCAGCAGTTACTCCCGGGGACAGGGCTATGGCTACACCTTC.

The J gene is TRBJ2-1, the V gene TRBV7-6, with TRBD1 identical over 8 bases. CDR1 and CDR2 (germline): SGHVS, FNYEAQ. The CDR3 length is 16 residues. The J segment lost 7 bases and the V segment lost 0 bases, leaving 8 bases of the junction unmatched. The DNA of the CDR3 is TGTGCCAGCAGCTTAGCCCACAGGGGGTTAATGAATGAGCAGTTCTTC. It encodes CASSLAHRGLMNEQFF.

The gene calls are TRBV5-1 and TRBJ2-7, with TRBD1 identical over 10 bases. The CDR3 is 16 amino acids. J gave up 6 bases and V 4 bases, and 13 bases lay outside the gene matches. Germline CDR1 and CDR2: SGHRS and YFSETQ. CDR3 sequence reads: CASSLQTGTGVSEQYF. The CDR3 coding sequence is TGCGCCAGCAGCCTGCAGACCGGGACAGGGGTCTCCGAGCAGTACTTC.

This sequence joins TRBV28 and TRBJ1-6; D is possibly TRBD1 (5 bases). Germline assignment: CDR1 MDHEN and CDR2 SYDVKM. The CDR3 runs to 13 residues. Trimming left V 3 bases short and J 10 bases short, with 10 bases between. The CDR3 loop reads CASSFQGGSPLHF. The CDR3 DNA follows: TGTGCCAGCAGTTTTCAGGGCGGGTCACCCCTCCACTTT.

V usage is TRBV7-2 and J usage is TRBJ2-2; 7 bases are shared with TRBD1. With 8 bases clipped from V and 0 bases from J, the junction kept 6 bases outside the gene matches. The CDR3 is made up of 15 amino acids. Germline CDR1 reads SGHTA; CDR2 reads FQGNSA. This chain's CDR3 is CASLADRANTGELFF. Here the CDR3 DNA reads TGTGCCAGCCTTGCCGACAGGGCGAACACCGGGGAGCTGTTTTTT.

The chain's CDR3 is CASSLSKGGFVDEQYF. CDR3 sequence (DNA): TGTGCCAGTAGTCTCTCTAAGGGGGGATTTGTGGACGAGCAGTACTTC. This chain links TRBV19 with TRBJ2-7; D possibly matches TRBD1 or TRBD2 (6 bases each). Germline V CDR1 and CDR2: LNHDA, SQIVND (reference sequence). There are 16 residues in the CDR3. V was cut by 5 bases and J by 5 bases, with 22 bases left in between.

The chain carries TRBV5-1 and TRBJ2-5; TRBD2 might be the D (6 bases). The germline gives CDR1 SGHRS, CDR2 YFSETQ. The CDR3 contains 15 residues. Trimming cost V 6 bases and J 5 bases, with 20 bases left between them. The CDR3 loop reads CASTRGGFGGETQYF. The DNA of the CDR3 is TGCGCCAGCACCCGGGGAGGATTTGGGGGGGAGACCCAGTACTTC. The entire variable domain, with the rest obtained from reference TRBV5-1 and TRBJ2-5, is as follows: KAGVTQTPRYLIKTRGQQVTLSCSPISGHRSVSWYQQTPGQGLQFLFEYFSETQRNKGNFPGRFSGRQFSNSRSEMNVSTLELGDSALYLCASTRGGFGGETQYFGPGTRLLVL.

This clone was seen only a few times. The rearrangement joins TRBV11-2 to TRBJ2-7, with 7 bases that match TRBD2. CDR1 and CDR2 (germline): SGHAT, FQNNGV. After removal of 5 bases from V and 3 bases from J, the junction contained 13 bases not matched to a gene. The CDR3 spans 16 residues. This CDR3 reads CASSPLGGRGYYEQYF. CDR3 coding DNA: TGTGCCAGCAGCCCCCTAGGAGGGCGGGGGTACTACGAGCAGTACTTC.

The rearrangement uses TRBV9 and TRBJ2-3; D uncertain. The V gene's germline CDR1 is SGDLS and CDR2 YYNGEE. The CDR3 is 12 residues long. V shed 0 bases and J shed 6 bases, with 5 bases lying between them. CDR3 bases: TGTGCCAGCAGCGTAGCTAAGGATACGCAGTATTTT. Its protein product is CASSVAKDTQYF.

V and J are TRBV19 and TRBJ1-1; 8 bases match TRBD1. V gave up 6 bases and J gave up 3 bases; unmatched junction bases: 3. The CDR3 has 13 amino acids. Per germline, CDR1 LNHDA and CDR2 SQIVND (reference sequence). The CDR3 is CASSLTGDTEAFF. The DNA for the CDR3 is TGTGCCAGTAGCCTGACAGGGGACACTGAAGCTTTCTTT.